The clone carrying this T cell receptor beta chain was detected only once. The target antigen is unknown. Isolated RNA was reverse transcribed in full, so expressed TCRB transcripts were sequenced. TCRdb's copy holds only in-frame clones and misses some; the assay was immunoSEQ multiplex PCR. The sample includes a few hundred thousand clones, around 9.9% of them seen just once. The CDR3 covers 16 residues. CDR1 SGDLS and CDR2 YYNGEE come from the germline V gene. V shed 0 bases, J shed 5 bases, and the junction held 6 bases outside the gene matches. This record belongs to a study of beta chain features in type 1 diabetes. General study findings and limits: Significant though moderate, a shortening of TCRB CDR3s appeared in all four CD4+ subsets of Type 1 diabetes patients. At VDJ recombination sites, type 1 diabetes patients had fewer insertions and more deleted nucleotides. It was among patients, rather than healthy donors, that naive, central memory and Treg TCRB repertoires appeared more similar.

Sequenced material: central memory CD4+ T cells from blood. The TCR sequence derives from a man aged 18 to 29 in good health. This chain connects TRBV9 to TRBJ2-7, with TRBD2 identical over 12 bases. For the CDR3, the DNA is TGTGCCAGCAGCGTAGACTCTAGCGGGAGGGCCCACGAGCAGTACTTC. It encodes CASSVDSSGRAHEQYF.